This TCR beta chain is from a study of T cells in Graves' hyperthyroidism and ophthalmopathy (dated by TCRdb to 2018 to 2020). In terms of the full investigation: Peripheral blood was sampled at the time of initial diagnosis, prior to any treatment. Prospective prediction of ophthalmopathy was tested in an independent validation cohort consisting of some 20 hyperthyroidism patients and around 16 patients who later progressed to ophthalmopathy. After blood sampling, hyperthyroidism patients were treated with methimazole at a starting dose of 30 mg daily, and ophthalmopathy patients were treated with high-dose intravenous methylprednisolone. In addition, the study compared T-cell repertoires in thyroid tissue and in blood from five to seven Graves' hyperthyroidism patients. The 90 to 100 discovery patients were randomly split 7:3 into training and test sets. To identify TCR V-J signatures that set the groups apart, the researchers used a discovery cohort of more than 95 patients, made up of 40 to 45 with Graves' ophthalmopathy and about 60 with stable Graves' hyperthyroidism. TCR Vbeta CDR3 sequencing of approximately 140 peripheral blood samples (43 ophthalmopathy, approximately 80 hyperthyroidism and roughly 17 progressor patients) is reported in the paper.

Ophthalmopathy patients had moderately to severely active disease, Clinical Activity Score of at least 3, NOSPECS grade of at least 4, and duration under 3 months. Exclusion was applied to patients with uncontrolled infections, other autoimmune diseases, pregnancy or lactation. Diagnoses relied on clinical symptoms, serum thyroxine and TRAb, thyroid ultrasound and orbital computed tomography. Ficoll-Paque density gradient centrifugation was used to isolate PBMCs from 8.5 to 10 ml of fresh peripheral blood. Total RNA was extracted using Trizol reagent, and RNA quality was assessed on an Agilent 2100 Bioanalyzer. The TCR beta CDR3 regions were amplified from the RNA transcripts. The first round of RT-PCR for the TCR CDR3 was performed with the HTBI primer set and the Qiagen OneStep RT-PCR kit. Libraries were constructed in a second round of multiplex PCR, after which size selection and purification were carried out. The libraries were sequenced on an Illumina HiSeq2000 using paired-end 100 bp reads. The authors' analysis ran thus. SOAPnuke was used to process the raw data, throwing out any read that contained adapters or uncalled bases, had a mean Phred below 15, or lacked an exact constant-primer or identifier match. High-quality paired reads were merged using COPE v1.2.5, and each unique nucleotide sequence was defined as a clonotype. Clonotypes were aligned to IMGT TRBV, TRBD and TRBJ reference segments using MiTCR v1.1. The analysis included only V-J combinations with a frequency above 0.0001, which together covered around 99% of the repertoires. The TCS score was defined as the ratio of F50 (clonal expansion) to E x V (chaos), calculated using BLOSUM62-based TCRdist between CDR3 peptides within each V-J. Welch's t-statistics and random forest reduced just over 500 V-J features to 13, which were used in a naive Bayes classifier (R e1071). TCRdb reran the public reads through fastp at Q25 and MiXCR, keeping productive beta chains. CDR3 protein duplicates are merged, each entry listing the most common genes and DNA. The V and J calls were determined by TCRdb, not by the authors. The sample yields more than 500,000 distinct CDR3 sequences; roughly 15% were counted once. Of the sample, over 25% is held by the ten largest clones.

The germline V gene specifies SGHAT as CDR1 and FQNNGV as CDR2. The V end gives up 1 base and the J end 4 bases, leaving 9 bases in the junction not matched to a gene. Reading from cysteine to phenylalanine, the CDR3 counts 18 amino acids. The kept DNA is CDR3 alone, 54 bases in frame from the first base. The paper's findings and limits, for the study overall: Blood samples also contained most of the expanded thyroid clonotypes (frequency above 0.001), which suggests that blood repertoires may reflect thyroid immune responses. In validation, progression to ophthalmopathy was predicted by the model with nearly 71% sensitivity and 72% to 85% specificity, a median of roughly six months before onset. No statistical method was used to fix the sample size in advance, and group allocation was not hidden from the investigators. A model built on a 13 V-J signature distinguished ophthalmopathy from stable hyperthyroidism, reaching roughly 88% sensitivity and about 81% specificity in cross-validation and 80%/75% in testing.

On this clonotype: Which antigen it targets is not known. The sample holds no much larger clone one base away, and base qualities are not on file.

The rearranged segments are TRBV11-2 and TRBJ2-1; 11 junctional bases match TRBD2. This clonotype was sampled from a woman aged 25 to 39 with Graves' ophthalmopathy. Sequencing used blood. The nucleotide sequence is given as TGTGCCAGCAGCTTAGGGGGGGCCGGGACTAGCGGATACAATGAGCAGTTCTTC. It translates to CASSLGGAGTSGYNEQFF.